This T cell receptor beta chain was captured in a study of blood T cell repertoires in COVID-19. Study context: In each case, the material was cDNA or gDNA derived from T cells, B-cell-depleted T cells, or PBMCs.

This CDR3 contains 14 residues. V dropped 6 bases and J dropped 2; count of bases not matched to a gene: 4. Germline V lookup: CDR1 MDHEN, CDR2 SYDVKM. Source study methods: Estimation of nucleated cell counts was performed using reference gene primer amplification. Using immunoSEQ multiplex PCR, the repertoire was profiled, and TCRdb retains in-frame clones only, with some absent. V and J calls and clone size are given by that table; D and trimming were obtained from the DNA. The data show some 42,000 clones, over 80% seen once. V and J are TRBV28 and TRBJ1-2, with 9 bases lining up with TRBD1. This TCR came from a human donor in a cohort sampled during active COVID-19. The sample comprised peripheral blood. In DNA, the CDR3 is TGTGCCAGCAGCACAGGGGGCAGAAACTATGGCTACACCTTC. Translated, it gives CASSTGGRNYGYTF.